A selection of T cell receptor beta chains follows, all from one sample in a study of blood T cells in healthy people across ages. TCRdb passed the 5' RACE reads through MiXCR, listing each CDR3 protein once. The sample lists around 1,500,000 distinct CDR3 sequences; around two fifths were seen once. The source material was blood. Receptors originate from a woman under 30 in good health. The CDR3 runs from the conserved cysteine through the conserved F or W. The D gene is left open where the match is weak. Clone size is shown for a subset of rows, as once, few, many or a class of expanded clone.

clone size | J gene | D gene | V gene | CDR3 DNA | CDR3 protein
. | TRBJ1-4 | . | TRBV7-9 | TGTGCCAGCAGCTTATTCAGCGGTTCCCTCCCGGAACTGTTTTTT | CASSLFSGSLPELFF
. | TRBJ2-1 | . | TRBV7-2 | TGTGCCAGCAGCCCAGAGGCCAGTGCTAGATACAATGAGCAGTTCTTC | CASSPEASARYNEQFF
. | TRBJ1-1 | . | TRBV18 | TGTGCCAGCTCCGAATGGGGGGGCACTGAAGCTTTCTTT | CASSEWGGTEAFF
. | TRBJ2-5 | . | TRBV7-2 | TGTGCCAGCAGCTCGACTGCCGGGACTGTGTACAATGAGCAGTACTTC | CASSSTAGTVYNEQYF
few | TRBJ1-6 | . | TRBV11-1 | TGTGCCAGCAGCGATACCCGGACTCTCAGCTCCTATAATTCACCCCTCCACTTT | CASSDTRTLSSYNSPLHF
few | TRBJ2-6 | . | TRBV28 | TGTGCCAGCAGTTTAAGGGGAGGATACGGGGCCAACGTCCTGACTTTC | CASSLRGGYGANVLTF
. | TRBJ2-6 | . | TRBV20-1 | TGCAGTGCGACGACCGACAGCTCTGGGGCCAACGTCCTGACTTTC | CSATTDSSGANVLTF
few | TRBJ1-1 | . | TRBV20-1 | TGCAGTGCTTTTCGGGACGGGGGTGAAGCTTTCTTT | CSAFRDGGEAFF
. | TRBJ2-1 | . | TRBV5-6 | TGTGCCAGCAGGCACCAAGAAAATGAGGAGTTCTTC | CASRHQENEEFF
few | TRBJ2-7 | . | TRBV6-1 | TGTGCCAGCAGTGAAACGAACGAGCAGTACTTC | CASSETNEQYF
. | TRBJ2-1 | TRBD1 | TRBV10-3 | TGTGCCATCAGCCCTCGGACAGGGACCAACAATGAGCAGTTCTTC | CAISPRTGTNNEQFF
. | TRBJ1-1 | TRBD1 | TRBV20-1 | TGCAGTGCTAGCGAGGACAGGGTCATCGGAGCTTTCTTT | CSASEDRVIGAFF
. | TRBJ1-2 | . | TRBV4-1 | TGCGCCAGCAGCCAAGAGGCCCTGGACAGCGGCTATGGCTACACCTTC | CASSQEALDSGYGYTF
. | TRBJ1-2 | . | TRBV7-9 | TGTGCCACCCACCCTGGGGCAGGTTCTTATGGCTACACCTTC | CATHPGAGSYGYTF
. | TRBJ2-2 | . | TRBV3-1 | TGTGCCAGCAGCCTAGCGTTCGACACCGGGGAGCTGTTTTTT | CASSLAFDTGELFF
. | TRBJ1-5 | TRBD1 | TRBV9 | TGTGCCAGCAGCCCCCGGGACAGGGATGGTGGTCAGCCCCAGCATTTT | CASSPRDRDGGQPQHF
medium-sized | TRBJ2-1 | TRBD2 | TRBV4-1 | TGCGCCAGCAAGACTAGCGGGGGGGCGGGGAATGAGCAGTTCTTC | CASKTSGGAGNEQFF
. | TRBJ2-3 | TRBD2 | TRBV15 | TGTGCCACCAGCAGAGATCGACTAGCGGGAGATACGCAGTATTTT | CATSRDRLAGDTQYF
. | TRBJ1-5 | . | TRBV19 | TGTGCCAGTGCCCAGGAGGGATATAGCAATCAGCCCCAGCATTTT | CASAQEGYSNQPQHF
. | TRBJ2-7 | TRBD1 | TRBV5-1 | TGCGCCAGCAGCCCCGGACAGGAGCACTACGAGCAGTACTTC | CASSPGQEHYEQYF
. | TRBJ2-5 | TRBD2 | TRBV6-1 | TGTGCCAGCAGGAAAGCGGGGGGCCTCCAAGAGACCCAGTACTTC | CASRKAGGLQETQYF
many | TRBJ2-3 | TRBD2 | TRBV20-1 | TGCAGTGCTCCTAGCGGGGGTAGCACAGATACGCAGTATTTT | CSAPSGGSTDTQYF
few | TRBJ2-7 | . | TRBV2 | TGTGCCAGCAAGGGGGATGGGGGACTCGAGCAGTACTTC | CASKGDGGLEQYF
many | TRBJ1-1 | . | TRBV20-1 | TGCAGTGCTAGGGGGCTGAACACTGAAGCTTTCTTT | CSARGLNTEAFF
few | TRBJ2-3 | . | TRBV27 | TGTGCCAGCAGTTCGGTTTTGGGTACGCAGTATTTT | CASSSVLGTQYF
. | TRBJ2-1 | . | TRBV6-5 | TGTGCCAGCAGTTACTTACAGGGCGATGAGCAGTTCTTC | CASSYLQGDEQFF
. | TRBJ1-1 | . | TRBV18 | TGTGCCAGCTCACCACCGGCGCAGGCGTCTGGAGCTTTCTTT | CASSPPAQASGAFF
few | TRBJ2-7 | TRBD2 | TRBV20-1 | TGCAGTGCCTTACTAGCGGGAGGGTACGAGCAGTACTTC | CSALLAGGYEQYF
. | TRBJ2-3 | TRBD2 | TRBV18 | TGTGCCAGCTCACCAACTACTAGCGGGCTAACAGATACGCAGTATTTT | CASSPTTSGLTDTQYF
. | TRBJ2-7 | TRBD1 | TRBV12-3/TRBV12-4 | TGTGCCAGCCGGATGACAGGGAAGACCTACAATGAGCAGTACTTC | CASRMTGKTYNEQYF
. | TRBJ2-5 | . | TRBV20-1 | TGCAGTGCTAGGACCGCGGAGTTGGGTGAGCAGTACTTC | CSARTAELGEQYF
. | TRBJ1-2 | . | TRBV7-8 | TGTGCCAGCAGCAGAAACAGGGCTAACTATGGCTACACCTTC | CASSRNRANYGYTF
few | TRBJ1-2 | . | TRBV7-2 | TGTGCCAGCACTCGGGACACAACTAACTATGGCTACACCTTC | CASTRDTTNYGYTF
many | TRBJ2-1 | TRBD1 | TRBV12-3/TRBV12-4 | TGTGCCAGCAGCCCGACAGGGTTTGAGCAGTTCTTC | CASSPTGFEQFF
many | TRBJ2-5 | . | TRBV4-1 | TGCGCCAGCAGCCAAGTTCAGGGAACCGAAGAGACCCAGTACTTC | CASSQVQGTEETQYF
few | TRBJ1-1 | TRBD1 | TRBV10-3 | TGTGCCACCCGACAGGGTAGCACTGAAGCTTTCTTT | CATRQGSTEAFF
. | TRBJ2-1 | . | TRBV3-1 | TGTGCCAGCAGCCAAGGGGAACTAGGGCAGTTCTTC | CASSQGELGQFF
. | TRBJ1-1 | . | TRBV14 | TGTACCAGCAGCCAGCTACTGAACACTGAAGCTTTCTTT | CTSSQLLNTEAFF
few | TRBJ1-6 | . | TRBV27 | TGTGCCAGCAGTTCAGGGGTTTCACCCCTCCACTTT | CASSSGVSPLHF
few | TRBJ1-1 | TRBD1 | TRBV6-1 | TGTGCCAGCAGTGCACAGGGGGCGGTCACTGAAGCTTTCTTT | CASSAQGAVTEAFF
. | TRBJ2-1 | TRBD2 | TRBV19 | TGTGCCAGTAGTGACAATAGCGGGAGGGCCGATGAGCAGTTCTTC | CASSDNSGRADEQFF
few | TRBJ2-7 | TRBD1 | TRBV12-5 | TGTGCTAGTGGTTTGGTAGAAGGGGGCGATGACGAGCAGTACTTC | CASGLVEGGDDEQYF
. | TRBJ1-1 | TRBD1 | TRBV20-1 | TGCAGTGCTAGAGATGGAGGGACAGGGCCGAACACTGAAGCTTTCTTT | CSARDGGTGPNTEAFF
. | TRBJ2-7 | . | TRBV6-5 | TGTGCCAACAGTTACGGTGGGACCCCAAACTACGAGCAGTACTTC | CANSYGGTPNYEQYF
. | TRBJ2-7 | . | TRBV4-1 | TGCGCCAGCAGCCATCCACTCGGAACCGGGACATTAATGGGCGAGCAGTACTTC | CASSHPLGTGTLMGEQYF
. | TRBJ2-5 | TRBD2 | TRBV9 | TGTGCCAGCAGCGTAGGAAGCGGGGGCTCTTCCAATGAGCAGTACTTC | CASSVGSGGSSNEQYF
many | TRBJ2-5 | TRBD2 | TRBV29-1 | TGCAGCGTTGAAGCGGGAGGAGAGACCCAGTACTTC | CSVEAGGETQYF
. | TRBJ1-1 | . | TRBV5-5 | TGTGCCAGCAGCCCCACGGGTAGGGGGGCGATGAACACTGAAGCTTTCTTT | CASSPTGRGAMNTEAFF
few | TRBJ2-5 | . | TRBV3-1 | TGTGCCAGCAGCCTCTCGACAGGAGGAAAGACCCAGTACTTC | CASSLSTGGKTQYF
few | TRBJ2-7 | . | TRBV6-5 | TGTGCCAGCATCCAGCCGGGGGTCTACGAGCAGTACTTC | CASIQPGVYEQYF
. | TRBJ2-7 | . | TRBV7-2 | TGTGCCAGCAGCTTGGACGTTTTAGAGCAGTACTTC | CASSLDVLEQYF